Here is one T cell receptor beta chain with its context. Libraries of TCR beta came from iRepertoire HTBI primers plus Arm-PCR of CDR3 regions. TCRdb fed the multiplex PCR reads into MiXCR, producing one record per CDR3 protein. The sample shows around 500,000 distinct CDR3 sequences, around an eighth of them seen only once. The entry originates in a study of regulatory T cells in long-lasting Graves disease. CDR3 size: 15 residues. The germline CDR1 and CDR2 sequences are MNHNS and SASEGT. V was clipped by 6 bases and J by 6 bases, with 21 bases between them. Documented time point: newly diagnosed GD, antithyroid drugs for less than 3 months. Making the TCR library involved RNA that had been extracted from PBMCs. This sample was shared with a second study, whose subject was T cells in Graves' hyperthyroidism and ophthalmopathy.

The sequences come from peripheral blood mononuclear cells (PBMCs), collected at new diagnosis, from a patient treated with antithyroid drugs. The TCR comes from a young man with Graves disease. The chain joins TRBV6-1 to TRBJ2-7; possibly TRBD1 or TRBD2 for D (5 bases each). Written as DNA, the CDR3 is TGTGCCAGCAGCCAAGAGGGCCTCGGGACCAGCGAGCAGTACTTC. This codes for CASSQEGLGTSEQYF.